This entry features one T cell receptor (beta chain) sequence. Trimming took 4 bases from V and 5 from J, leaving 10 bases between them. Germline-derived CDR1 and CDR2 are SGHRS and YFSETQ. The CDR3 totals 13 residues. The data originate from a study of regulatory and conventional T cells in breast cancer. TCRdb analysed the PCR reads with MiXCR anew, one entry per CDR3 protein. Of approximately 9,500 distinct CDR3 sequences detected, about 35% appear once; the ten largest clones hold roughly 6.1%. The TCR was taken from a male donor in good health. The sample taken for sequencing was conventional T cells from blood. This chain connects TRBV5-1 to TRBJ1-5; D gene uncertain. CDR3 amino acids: CASSIEGDQPQHF. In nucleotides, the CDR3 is TGCGCCAGCAGCATTGAGGGCGATCAGCCCCAGCATTTT.